This passage covers 21 T cell receptor beta chains from one sample sequenced in a study of post-analysis software for immune sequencing data. These receptors are not linked to any known antigen. Researchers reported that TCR beta cDNA libraries carried unique molecular identifiers. MiXCR, run by TCRdb on the PCR reads, gives a single entry per CDR3 protein. The table shows about 560,000 distinct CDR3 sequences, with roughly 46% occurring only once. The study, taken as a whole, reports: TRBV5-6, TRBV5-1 and TRBV20-1 were among 4 or 5 TRBV segments more frequent in patients than controls.

Sequenced: blood. The receptor set was obtained from a girl aged 10 to 17 with multiple sclerosis.

In this sample, this clonotype turned up a few times. The V and J genes are TRBV6-1 and TRBJ2-1; 8 bases map to TRBD2. Germline CDR1 MNHNS, CDR2 SASEGT. V gave up 1 base and J gave up 8 bases; unmatched junction bases: 10. This CDR3 spans 16 amino acids. CDR3 DNA sequence: TGTGCCAGCAGTGAAGTCGGGAGCGGGAGTGGTGATGAGCAGTTCTTC. Its translation: CASSEVGSGSGDEQFF.

This clonotype has more than one count but fewer than ten. The V and J genes are TRBV7-3 and TRBJ1-1; tentative D call: TRBD1 (5 bases). This CDR3 contains 14 residues. V lost 0 bases and J lost 4, with 9 bases in between. From germline, CDR1 is SGHTA and CDR2 FQGTGA. In nucleotides, the CDR3 is TGTGCCAGCAGCTTAACGGCAGGGCCCACTGAAGCTTTCTTT. Its protein is CASSLTAGPTEAFF.

The chain uses TRBV7-3 and TRBJ1-5, with D tentatively TRBD1 (5 bases). Germline lookup yields CDR1 SGHTA and CDR2 FQGTGA. Trimming stripped 3 bases from V and 7 bases from J, with 10 bases between. The CDR3 totals 13 residues. CDR3 in amino acids: CASSFSGGQPQHF. The CDR3 coding sequence is TGTGCCAGCAGCTTCTCCGGGGGGCAGCCCCAGCATTTT.

The rearrangement links TRBV25-1 to TRBJ2-7, with TRBD2 matching over 11 bases. The CDR3 consists of 14 residues. Germline V gene data show CDR1 as MGHDK and CDR2 as SYGVNS. J gave up 7 bases and V 2 bases, and 4 bases lay outside the gene matches. The CDR3 here is CASSELAGGEEQYF. CDR3 DNA: TGTGCCAGCAGTGAACTAGCGGGAGGTGAAGAGCAGTACTTC.

CDR3 sequence: CASSVAGLAGQETQYF. The CDR3 DNA follows: TGTGCCAGCAGCGTAGCAGGACTAGCGGGCCAAGAGACCCAGTACTTC. The chain has TRBV9 and TRBJ2-5; 11 bases line up with TRBD2. CDR3 length: 16 residues. The germline CDR1 and CDR2 sequences are SGDLS and YYNGEE. V lost 0 bases and J lost 1; bases outside the gene matches: 2.

The chain links TRBV10-3 to TRBJ2-1, with a tentative D call TRBD2 (6 bases). This CDR3 region has 15 residues. Germline V gene sequence: CDR1 ENHRY, CDR2 SYGVKD. Trimming removed 2 bases from V and 0 bases from J, with 8 bases in between. CDR3 residues: CAISEGTVSYNEQFF. The DNA of the CDR3 is TGTGCCATCAGTGAGGGGACTGTCTCCTACAATGAGCAGTTCTTC.

This clonotype showed up just a few times. This chain uses TRBV29-1 with TRBJ2-3; D is perhaps TRBD1 (5 bases). The CDR3 is 13 residues long. The V end lost 4 bases, the J end lost 4 bases, and 12 bases lay between the germline ends. The germline V gene encodes CDR1 SQVTM and CDR2 ANQGSEA. CDR3 in amino acids: CSVVGRVADTQYF. The CDR3, as DNA: TGCAGCGTTGTGGGCAGGGTGGCAGATACGCAGTATTTT.

J is TRBJ1-1 and V is TRBV12-3 or TRBV12-4, with D hard to call. Trimming left V 3 bases short and J 4 bases short, with 9 bases between. The CDR3 consists of 13 residues. The CDR3 DNA sequence: TGTGCCAGCAGTTTGTTCAGTGCCACTGAAGCTTTCTTT. Protein sequence: CASSLFSATEAFF.

The V gene is TRBV3-1, the J gene TRBJ2-1; D call uncertain. CDR3 length: 14 residues. In germline, CDR1 is LGHDT, CDR2 YNNKEL (reference sequence). V gave up 0 bases and J gave up 6 bases, with 9 bases separating them. CDR3 sequence (DNA): TGTGCCAGCAGCCAAGAAGTCGCGGCCAATGAGCAGTTCTTC. As protein: CASSQEVAANEQFF.

The chain has TRBV29-1 and TRBJ2-5; D is unresolved. This CDR3 contains 10 residues. Germline values: CDR1 SQVTM, CDR2 ANQGSEA. Trimming left V 7 bases short and J 4 bases short, with 7 bases between. DNA of the CDR3: TGCAGCGCCGAGTCAGAGACCCAGTACTTC. The encoded protein is CSAESETQYF.

This clonotype was recorded a few times. The chain recombines TRBV5-1 with TRBJ2-7, with D uncertain. V was shortened by 0 bases and J by 2 bases, with 15 bases between the two germline ends. The CDR3 spans 16 residues. Germline values: CDR1 SGHRS, CDR2 YFSETQ. This chain's CDR3 is CASSLGTGLPTYEQYF. In nucleotides, the CDR3 is TGCGCCAGCAGCTTGGGTACCGGGTTACCAACCTACGAGCAGTACTTC.

The chain couples TRBV4-1 to TRBJ2-7; 10 positions agree with TRBD1. This CDR3 spans 16 amino acids. Trimming cost V 2 bases and J 4 bases; bases outside gene matches: 8. The germline V gene has CDR1 MGHRA and CDR2 YSYEKL. CDR3 amino acids: CASSQTAGQGLYEQYF. The CDR3 DNA is TGCGCCAGCAGCCAAACCGCGGGACAGGGGTTGTACGAGCAGTACTTC.

The chain combines TRBV29-1 with TRBJ1-1; D uncertain. This CDR3 spans 13 amino acids. The V gene lost 4 bases and the J gene lost 0 bases, with 9 bases spanning the gap. CDR1 is SQVTM and CDR2 is ANQGSEA in the germline V gene. The chain's CDR3 is CSVARKMNTEAFF. The CDR3 DNA sequence: TGCAGCGTTGCTCGGAAAATGAACACTGAAGCTTTCTTT.

The rearrangement links TRBV7-2 to TRBJ2-1; 11 bases fit TRBD2. Germline lookup yields CDR1 SGHTA and CDR2 FQGNSA. The trim removed 0 bases at V and 6 bases at J, leaving 1 base unmatched. CDR3 length equals 15 residues. CDR3 residues: CASSLASGRANEQFF. CDR3 in DNA: TGTGCCAGCAGCTTAGCTAGCGGGAGGGCCAATGAGCAGTTCTTC.

This clonotype was observed a handful of times. The genes are TRBV6-5 and TRBJ1-6; D is possibly TRBD1 (6 bases). Germline V gene sequence: CDR1 MNHEY, CDR2 SVGAGI. V was shortened by 8 bases and J by 4 bases, with 15 bases between the two germline ends. The CDR3 runs to 15 residues. Here the CDR3 reads CASGPRGPYNSPLHF. The CDR3 nucleotides read TGTGCCAGCGGGCCCAGGGGTCCGTATAATTCACCCCTCCACTTT.

V and J are TRBV7-2 and TRBJ1-5; D is unresolved. Germline assignment: CDR1 SGHTA and CDR2 FQGNSA. The germline V and J ends were trimmed by 1 base and 0 bases, with 10 bases remaining between them. CDR3 length: 16 amino acids. Here the CDR3 DNA reads TGTGCCAGCAGCTTAGAAGCGAGATATAGCAATCAGCCCCAGCATTTT. Translated: CASSLEARYSNQPQHF.

The chain uses TRBV6-6 and TRBJ2-7; 8 positions agree with TRBD1. J gave up 3 bases and V 6 bases, and 4 bases lay outside the gene matches. Germline loops: CDR1 MNHNY, CDR2 SVGAGI (reference sequence). The CDR3 length is 13 residues. The DNA of the CDR3 is TGTGCCAGCAGCCGGGGACAGGTCTACGAGCAGTACTTC. Translated, it gives CASSRGQVYEQYF.

This clonotype was seen a handful of times. The chain carries TRBV18 and TRBJ2-1; 9 nucleotides align to TRBD1. This CDR3 has 15 residues. From germline, CDR1 is KGHSH and CDR2 LQKENI. The V and J ends lost 5 bases and 3 bases, in that order; junction bases with no gene match: 5. CDR3 nucleotides: TGTGCCAGCTCATCACGGACAGGGGACTACAATGAGCAGTTCTTC. Its protein product is CASSSRTGDYNEQFF.

CDR3 amino acids: CASSALGDRVYNEQFF. CDR3 bases: TGTGCCAGCAGTGCCCTCGGGGACAGGGTCTACAATGAGCAGTTCTTC. This chain links TRBV12-3 or TRBV12-4 with TRBJ2-1, with TRBD1 matching over 9 bases. The V gene end was trimmed by 5 bases and the J gene end by 3 bases; junction bases not matched to a gene: 8. The CDR3 has 16 residues.

V usage is TRBV29-1 and J usage is TRBJ2-5; 9 nucleotides match TRBD2. With the DNA end fitting TRBJ2-7 better, the J assignment may be wrong. CDR1 is SQVTM, CDR2 ANQGSEA, per germline. The CDR3 covers 14 residues. CDR3 coding DNA: TGCAGCGTTGAAGAGGGAGCGGGAGGCCCCGAGCAGTACTTC. Translating gives CSVEEGAGGPEQYF.

This clonotype occurred a few times. V and J are TRBV6-6 and TRBJ2-1; 13 bases fit TRBD2. Germline-derived CDR1 and CDR2 are MNHNY and SVGAGI (reference sequence). Losses at the gene ends were 5 bases for V and 4 bases for J; bases not matched to a gene: 5. The CDR3 covers 16 residues. DNA of the CDR3: TGTGCCAGCAGTAAAGGACTAGCGGGAGTATACAATGAGCAGTTCTTC. The encoded protein is CASSKGLAGVYNEQFF.